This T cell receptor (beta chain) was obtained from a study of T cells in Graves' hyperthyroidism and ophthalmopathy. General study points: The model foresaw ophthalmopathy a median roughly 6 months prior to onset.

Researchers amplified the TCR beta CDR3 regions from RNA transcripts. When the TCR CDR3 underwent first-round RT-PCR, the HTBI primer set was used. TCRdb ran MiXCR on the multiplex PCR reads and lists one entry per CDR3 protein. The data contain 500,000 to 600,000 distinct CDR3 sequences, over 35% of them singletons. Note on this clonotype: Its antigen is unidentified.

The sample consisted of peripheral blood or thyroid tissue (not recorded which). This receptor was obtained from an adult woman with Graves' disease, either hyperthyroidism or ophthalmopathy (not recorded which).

CDR3 bases: TGTGCCACCAGAGGAGGGATTGGGCAAGAGACCCAGTACTTC. This encodes CATRGGIGQETQYF. The V call is TRBV10-3, the J call TRBJ2-5; possible D gene TRBD2, 6 bases. The CDR3 covers 14 residues. Trimming removed 10 bases from V and 2 bases from J, with 17 bases in between. The V gene's germline CDR1 is ENHRY and CDR2 SYGVKD.